The 25 T cell receptor beta chains below all came from one sample that was sequenced in a study of blood T cell repertoires in COVID-19. Profiled with immunoSEQ multiplex PCR; TCRdb holds only in-frame clones, not every one. The table lists roughly 430,000 clones, roughly 84% of them singletons. The material sequenced was PBMCs or T cells enriched from blood (not recorded which). These receptor sequences come from a woman aged 18-29 years who had been exposed to COVID-19.

Here the CDR3 DNA reads TGTGCCACCAGCAGAGAATCACTTAAACTGTTTTTT. It encodes CATSRESLKLFF. This chain connects TRBV15 to TRBJ1-4, with no clear D. V lost 0 bases, J lost 11 bases, and 7 bases lay in between. The V gene's germline CDR1 is LNHNV and CDR2 YYDKDF (reference sequence). The length of the CDR3 is 12 residues. The full variable domain, its missing parts supplied by reference TRBV15 and TRBJ1-4, is DAMVIQNPRYQVTQFGKPVTLSCSQTLNHNVMYWYQQKSSQAPKLLFHYYDKDFNNEADTPDNFQSRRPNTSFCFLDIRSPGLGDTAMYLCATSRESLKLFFGSGTQLSVL.

The V call is TRBV6-5, the J call TRBJ2-3; D may be TRBD2 (6 bases). The CDR3 extends over 15 amino acids. CDR1 and CDR2 from the germline V gene are MNHEY and SVGAGI. Trimming took 4 bases from V and 0 from J, leaving 11 bases between them. The CDR3, as DNA: TGTGCCAGCAGTTCACGGGGGAAGAGCACAGATACGCAGTATTTT. This translates into CASSSRGKSTDTQYF.

Comment on this clone: The same CDR3 can be traced to other DNA sequences in this sample. This sequence joins TRBV5-6 and TRBJ2-7; D call uncertain. Deletions cut 1 base from V and 0 bases from J, with 8 bases between. Germline V lookup: CDR1 SGHDT, CDR2 YYEEEE. The CDR3 totals 14 residues. The CDR3 region is CASSLPTVSYEQYF. The CDR3 DNA reads TGTGCCAGCAGCTTGCCTACAGTCTCCTACGAGCAGTACTTC.

The chain uses TRBV5-1 and TRBJ2-1; no clear D. The CDR3 contains 16 residues. CDR1 is SGHRS, CDR2 YFSETQ, per germline. Trimming removed 0 bases at V and 2 bases at J, with 12 bases between. This CDR3 is CASSLVSPPTYNEQFF. Written as DNA, the CDR3 is TGCGCCAGCAGCTTGGTAAGCCCGCCGACCTACAATGAGCAGTTCTTC.

The genes are TRBV27 and TRBJ1-1; D gene unclear. The germline V and J ends were trimmed by 5 bases and 3 bases, with 13 bases remaining between them. CDR3 length: 14 amino acids. Germline V gene lookup returns CDR1 MNHEY and CDR2 SMNVEV (reference sequence). The CDR3 DNA reads as TGTGCCAGCAGTCTCCCATTAGTGGACACTGAAGCTTTCTTT. It specifies CASSLPLVDTEAFF.

This sequence joins TRBV7-2 and TRBJ1-6, with D possibly being TRBD1 (5 bases). The CDR3 runs 13 residues. Germline CDR1 SGHTA, CDR2 FQGNSA. V was pared by 6 bases and J by 7 bases, with 10 bases between. CDR3 residues: CASRRTPNSPLHF. The CDR3 region has the DNA TGTGCCAGCAGGCGGACACCCAATTCACCCCTCCACTTT.

This clone occurred once. This rearrangement joins TRBV20-1 to TRBJ2-2, with unresolved D. V was shortened by 5 bases and J by 7 bases, with 8 bases between the two germline ends. Germline CDR1 and CDR2: DFQATT and SNEGSKA (reference sequence). CDR3 length: 11 residues. The CDR3 bases are TGCAGTGCTCTGAGCCTCGGGGAGCTGTTTTTT. This codes for CSALSLGELFF.

In DNA form, the CDR3 reads TGCGCCAGCAGCTGGGGGACAGGCGACTATGGCTACACCTTC. It specifies CASSWGTGDYGYTF. This chain joins TRBV5-1 and TRBJ1-2; 8 nucleotides line up with TRBD1. Germline V gene sequence: CDR1 SGHRS, CDR2 YFSETQ. V lost 3 bases and J lost 3; bases outside the gene matches: 4. The CDR3 covers 14 residues.

In its sample, this clone was seen a few times. The V call is TRBV6-2 or TRBV6-3, the J call TRBJ2-7; D unclear. Per germline, CDR1 MNHEY and CDR2 SVGEGT. V lost 0 bases to trimming and J lost 7 bases, with 4 bases between them. This CDR3 is 11 amino acids long. The CDR3 sequence: CASSYSTEQYF. For the CDR3, the DNA is TGTGCCAGCAGTTACTCAACAGAGCAGTACTTC.

V is TRBV2 and J is TRBJ1-1; D remains ambiguous. The V gene lost 7 bases and the J gene lost 6 bases, with 18 bases spanning the gap. The CDR3 loop spans 14 amino acids. CDR1 and CDR2 (germline): SNHLY, FYNNEI. CDR3 loop: CASIKPKEGPEAFF. The DNA for the CDR3 is TGTGCCAGCATAAAGCCCAAGGAGGGCCCTGAAGCTTTCTTT.

This clone has only a few counts. This rearrangement joins TRBV24-1 to TRBJ2-3; D perhaps matches TRBD2 (5 bases). V was clipped by 9 bases and J by 2 bases, with 14 bases between them. Germline V gene lookup returns CDR1 KGHDR and CDR2 SFDVKD. This CDR3 is 14 amino acids long. CDR3 region: CATGDEGLTDTQYF. CDR3 nucleotide sequence: TGTGCCACCGGGGATGAGGGTCTCACAGATACGCAGTATTTT.

This chain joins TRBV25-1 and TRBJ2-3, with D unresolved. Per the germline V gene, CDR1 is MGHDK and CDR2 is SYGVNS. The CDR3 is 13 residues long. V lost 3 bases to trimming and J lost 8 bases, with 12 bases between them. The CDR3 protein is CASSDSPRGTQYF. CDR3 bases: TGTGCCAGCAGTGATTCCCCCCGAGGTACGCAGTATTTT.

The rearrangement links TRBV5-1 to TRBJ1-1; TRBD1 might be the D (5 bases). Germline CDR1 is SGHRS and CDR2 is YFSETQ. CDR3 length: 13 amino acids. Trimming cost V 4 bases and J 9 bases, with 16 bases left between them. CDR3 bases: TGCGCCAGCAGCGATCAGGGCGCAAGTAAAGCTTTCTTT. It yields the protein CASSDQGASKAFF.

For the CDR3, the DNA is TGTGCCAACTTAGGACAGGCGGATGGCTACACCTTC. Protein product: CANLGQADGYTF. The chain employs TRBV25-1 and TRBJ1-2; 7 bases fit TRBD1. Unmatched junction bases numbered 8, after V lost 10 bases and J lost 6 bases. CDR3 size: 12 residues. Germline V gene data show CDR1 as MGHDK and CDR2 as SYGVNS.

This clone was counted only a few times. This chain connects TRBV5-4 to TRBJ2-7; 10 nucleotides align to TRBD2. CDR3 length: 15 residues. Germline V CDR1 and CDR2: SGHNT, YYREEE (reference sequence). The junction had 2 bases not matched to a gene; V was cut back by 0 bases and J by 2 bases. Here the CDR3 reads CASSLEAGGTYEQYF. The CDR3, as DNA: TGTGCCAGCAGCTTGGAAGCGGGAGGGACCTACGAGCAGTACTTC.

J is TRBJ2-2 and V is TRBV30; D is uncertain. The CDR3 is 16 amino acids. V shed 1 base and J shed 0 bases, with 12 bases lying between them. From germline, CDR1 is GTSNPN and CDR2 SVGIG (reference sequence). CDR3 region: CAWSGLVGANTGELFF. The CDR3 DNA reads TGTGCCTGGAGTGGCCTCGTAGGAGCGAACACCGGGGAGCTGTTTTTT.

This rearrangement joins TRBV28 to TRBJ1-5; no reliable D call. The CDR3 totals 14 residues. Trimming cost V 5 bases and J 4 bases, with 12 bases left between them. The germline V gene has CDR1 MDHEN and CDR2 SYDVKM. The CDR3 DNA follows: TGTGCCAGCAGTCCCCGTAAGAGGAATCAGCCCCAGCATTTT. Translating gives CASSPRKRNQPQHF.

In this sample, this clone turned up once. The genes are TRBV5-1 and TRBJ1-1; D is uncertain. The V end lost 0 bases, the J end lost 0 bases, and 6 bases lay between the germline ends. Germline loops: CDR1 SGHRS, CDR2 YFSETQ. CDR3 size: 14 residues. This CDR3 reads CASSLDSVNTEAFF. CDR3 DNA sequence: TGCGCCAGCAGCTTGGACAGTGTGAACACTGAAGCTTTCTTT.

The rearrangement links TRBV28 to TRBJ2-1; 11 nucleotides line up with TRBD2. The germline V gene encodes CDR1 MDHEN and CDR2 SYDVKM. This CDR3 spans 16 amino acids. The V and J ends lost 4 bases and 13 bases, in that order; junction bases with no gene match: 15. The CDR3 DNA sequence: TGTGCCAGCAGTTCGCCCTCTAGCGGGGGGCTCGCCGGCCAGTTCTTC. Translating gives CASSSPSSGGLAGQFF.

The V and J genes are TRBV7-9 and TRBJ2-5; TRBD1 matches at 7 bases. V trimming: 3 bases; J trimming: 2 bases; junction bases outside the gene matches: 3. The CDR3 contains 14 residues. CDR1 is SEHNR, CDR2 FQNEAQ, per germline (reference sequence). The CDR3 sequence: CASSLTGLQETQYF. DNA of the CDR3: TGTGCCAGCAGCTTGACAGGGCTTCAAGAGACCCAGTACTTC.

This chain links TRBV7-8 with TRBJ2-1; D call uncertain. Trimming removed 2 bases at V and 9 bases at J, with 11 bases between. CDR3 length: 13 residues. Germline CDR1 SGHVS, CDR2 FQNEAQ. The CDR3: CASSLPRPSEQFF. The CDR3 nucleotides read TGTGCCAGCAGCTTACCGCGTCCTAGTGAGCAGTTCTTC.

The V and J genes are TRBV27 and TRBJ1-1, with D hard to call. Germline V gene lookup returns CDR1 MNHEY and CDR2 SMNVEV (reference sequence). The CDR3 sequence is 15 residues long. The V and J ends lost 0 bases and 6 bases respectively, with 14 bases between them. The CDR3 DNA follows: TGTGCCAGCAGTTTATCTGCGGTGTGGTTCCCTGAAGCTTTCTTT. Protein: CASSLSAVWFPEAFF.

The chain couples TRBV6-5 to TRBJ2-7; 10 bases agree with TRBD1. Unmatched junction bases numbered 10, after V lost 2 bases and J lost 6 bases. The CDR3 has 16 residues. In germline, CDR1 is MNHEY, CDR2 SVGAGI. Here the CDR3 DNA reads TGTGCCAGCAGTTACCACTTTCCCGGGACAGGGGCCGAGCAGTACTTC. This gives the protein CASSYHFPGTGAEQYF.

The rearrangement links TRBV12-3 or TRBV12-4 to TRBJ1-2; D unclear. Trimming cost V 4 bases and J 8 bases, with 8 bases left between them. The CDR3 is 11 amino acids. CDR3 sequence: CASSWARGYTF. The CDR3 DNA is TGTGCCAGCAGTTGGGCTCGGGGCTACACCTTC.

The chain joins TRBV19 to TRBJ2-2; 14 nucleotides agree with TRBD2. The trim removed 5 bases at V and 2 bases at J, leaving 10 bases unmatched. The germline CDR1 and CDR2 sequences are LNHDA and SQIVND (reference sequence). The CDR3 is 19 residues long. CDR3 residues: CASSPSGTSGGLNTGELFF. The DNA for the CDR3 is TGTGCCAGTAGTCCGTCCGGGACTAGCGGGGGCCTTAACACCGGGGAGCTGTTTTTT.